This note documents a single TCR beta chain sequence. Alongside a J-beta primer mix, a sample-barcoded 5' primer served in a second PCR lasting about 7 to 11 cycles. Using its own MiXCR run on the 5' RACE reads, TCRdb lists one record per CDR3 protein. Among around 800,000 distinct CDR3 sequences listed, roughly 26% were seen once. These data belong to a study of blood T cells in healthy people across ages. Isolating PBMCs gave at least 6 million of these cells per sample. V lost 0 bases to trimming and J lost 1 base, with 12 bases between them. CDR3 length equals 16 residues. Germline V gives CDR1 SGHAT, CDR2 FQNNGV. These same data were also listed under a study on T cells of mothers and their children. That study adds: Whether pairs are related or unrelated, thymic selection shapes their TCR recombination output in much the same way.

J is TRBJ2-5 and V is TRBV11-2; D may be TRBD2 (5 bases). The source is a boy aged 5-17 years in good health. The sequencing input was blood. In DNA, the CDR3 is TGTGCCAGCAGCTTAGATTCCGGGGTGCCCCAAGAGACCCAGTACTTC. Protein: CASSLDSGVPQETQYF.